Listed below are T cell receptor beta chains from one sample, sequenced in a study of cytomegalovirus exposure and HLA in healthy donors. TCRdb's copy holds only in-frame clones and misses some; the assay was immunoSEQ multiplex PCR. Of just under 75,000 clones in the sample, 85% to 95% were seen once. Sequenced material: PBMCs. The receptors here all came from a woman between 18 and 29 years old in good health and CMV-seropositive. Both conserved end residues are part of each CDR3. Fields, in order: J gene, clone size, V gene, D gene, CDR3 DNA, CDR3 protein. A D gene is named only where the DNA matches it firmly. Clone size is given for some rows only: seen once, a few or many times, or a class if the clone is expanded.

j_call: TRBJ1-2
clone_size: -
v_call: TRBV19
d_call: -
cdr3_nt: TGTGCCAGTACCCTGGGGCAGTGGGCCTATGGCTACACCTTC
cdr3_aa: CASTLGQWAYGYTF

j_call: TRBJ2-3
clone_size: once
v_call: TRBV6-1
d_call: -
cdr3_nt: TGTGCCAGCAGTGTAAGGGGAACCAGCACAGATACGCAGTATTTT
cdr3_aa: CASSVRGTSTDTQYF

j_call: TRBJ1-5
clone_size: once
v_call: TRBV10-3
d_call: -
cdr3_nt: TGTGCCACCGCGGGTGAGGGGGATCAGCCCCAGCATTTT
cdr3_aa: CATAGEGDQPQHF

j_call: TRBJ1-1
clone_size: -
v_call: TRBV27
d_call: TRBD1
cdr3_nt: TGTGCCAGCAGTCCCTTAGGGACAGCCAACACTGAAGCTTTCTTT
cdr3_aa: CASSPLGTANTEAFF

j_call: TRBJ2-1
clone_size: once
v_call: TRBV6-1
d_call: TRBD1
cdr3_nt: TGTGCCTGCACCCGGGACAGGGTCGAAGAGGAGCAGTTCTTC
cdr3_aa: CACTRDRVEEEQFF

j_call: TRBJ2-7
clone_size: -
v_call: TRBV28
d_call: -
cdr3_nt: TGTGCCAGCAGTTTACCTAGGAGGGTTGGTCGGCACGAGCAGTACTTC
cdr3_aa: CASSLPRRVGRHEQYF

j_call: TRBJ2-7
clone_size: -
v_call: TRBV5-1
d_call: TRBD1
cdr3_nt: TGCGCCAGCAGCTGGACAGGGGGAACCTACGAGCAGTACTTC
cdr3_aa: CASSWTGGTYEQYF

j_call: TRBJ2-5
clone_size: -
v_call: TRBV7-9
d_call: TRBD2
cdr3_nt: TGTGCCAGCAGCTCGACTAGCGGGAGATGGGAGACCCAGTACTTC
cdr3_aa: CASSSTSGRWETQYF

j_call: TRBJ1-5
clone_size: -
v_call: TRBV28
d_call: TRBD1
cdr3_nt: TGTGCCAGCAGTTCCCCGACAGGGGGATTAGATCAGCCCCAGCATTTT
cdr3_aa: CASSSPTGGLDQPQHF

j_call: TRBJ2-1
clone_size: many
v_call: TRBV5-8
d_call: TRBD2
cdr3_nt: TGTGCCAGCAGCTTGAGGCGGGAGGTGCTCTACAATGAGCAGTTCTTC
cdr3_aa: CASSLRREVLYNEQFF

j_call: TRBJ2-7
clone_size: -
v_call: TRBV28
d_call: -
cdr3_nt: TGTGCCAGCAGCCACACCTACGAGCAGTACTTC
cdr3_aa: CASSHTYEQYF

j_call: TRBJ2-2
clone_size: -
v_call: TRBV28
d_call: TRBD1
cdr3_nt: TGTGCCAGCAGCTGGGACAGGGCAAACACCGGGGAGCTGTTTTTT
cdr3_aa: CASSWDRANTGELFF

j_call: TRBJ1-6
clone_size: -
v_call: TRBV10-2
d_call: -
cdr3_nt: TGCGCCAGCAGTGATTACAGAACCAATTCACCCCTCCACTTT
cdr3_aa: CASSDYRTNSPLHF

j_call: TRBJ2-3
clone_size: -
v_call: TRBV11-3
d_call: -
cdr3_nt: TGTGCCAGCAGCTTAGGGGCTAGCACAGATACGCAGTATTTT
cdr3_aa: CASSLGASTDTQYF

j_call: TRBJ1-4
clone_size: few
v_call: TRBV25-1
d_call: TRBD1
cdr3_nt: TGTGCCAGCAGTGCTGGGACAGTCAATGAAAAACTGTTTTTT
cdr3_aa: CASSAGTVNEKLFF

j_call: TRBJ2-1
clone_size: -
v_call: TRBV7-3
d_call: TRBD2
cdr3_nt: TGTGCCAGCAGCCTCGGACTAGCGGGATACGATGAGCAGTTCTTC
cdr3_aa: CASSLGLAGYDEQFF

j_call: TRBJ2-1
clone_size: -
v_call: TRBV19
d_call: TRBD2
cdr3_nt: TGTGCCAGTACCGGGACTAGCGGGGCTTTCTCCTACAATGAGCAGTTCTTC
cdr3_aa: CASTGTSGAFSYNEQFF

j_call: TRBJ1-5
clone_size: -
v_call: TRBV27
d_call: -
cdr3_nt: TGTGCCAGCAGTTTTGACGGGGAGCGGGGTCAGCCCCAGCATTTT
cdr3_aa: CASSFDGERGQPQHF